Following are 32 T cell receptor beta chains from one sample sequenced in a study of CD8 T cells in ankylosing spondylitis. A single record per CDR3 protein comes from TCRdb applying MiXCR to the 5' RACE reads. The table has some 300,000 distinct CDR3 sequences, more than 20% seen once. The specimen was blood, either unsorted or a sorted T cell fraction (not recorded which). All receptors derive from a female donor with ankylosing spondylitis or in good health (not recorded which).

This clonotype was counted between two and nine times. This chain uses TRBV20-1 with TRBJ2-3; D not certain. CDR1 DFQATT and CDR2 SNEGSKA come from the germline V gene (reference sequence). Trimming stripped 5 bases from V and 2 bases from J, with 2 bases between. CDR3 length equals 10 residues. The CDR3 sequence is CSAYTDTQYF. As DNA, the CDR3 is TGCAGTGCTTACACAGATACGCAGTATTTT.

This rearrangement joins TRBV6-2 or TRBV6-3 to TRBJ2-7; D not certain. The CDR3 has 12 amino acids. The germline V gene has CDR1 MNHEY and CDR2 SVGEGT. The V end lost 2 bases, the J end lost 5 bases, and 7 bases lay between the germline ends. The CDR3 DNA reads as TGTGCCAGCAGTTACCTACGGGACGAGCAGTACTTC. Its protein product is CASSYLRDEQYF.

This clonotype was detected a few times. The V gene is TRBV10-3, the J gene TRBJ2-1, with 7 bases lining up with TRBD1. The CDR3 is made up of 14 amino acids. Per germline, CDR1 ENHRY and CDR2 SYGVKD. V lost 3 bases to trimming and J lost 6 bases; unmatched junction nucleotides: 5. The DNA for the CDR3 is TGTGCCATCAGTGATACAGGGGAGATCAATGAGCAGTTCTTC. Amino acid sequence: CAISDTGEINEQFF.

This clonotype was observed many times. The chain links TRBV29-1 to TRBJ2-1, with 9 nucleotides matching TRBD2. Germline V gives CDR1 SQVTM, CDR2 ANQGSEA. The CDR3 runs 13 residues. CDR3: CGGSAGGINEQFF. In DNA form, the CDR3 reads TGCGGGGGTTCAGCGGGAGGAATCAATGAGCAGTTCTTC.

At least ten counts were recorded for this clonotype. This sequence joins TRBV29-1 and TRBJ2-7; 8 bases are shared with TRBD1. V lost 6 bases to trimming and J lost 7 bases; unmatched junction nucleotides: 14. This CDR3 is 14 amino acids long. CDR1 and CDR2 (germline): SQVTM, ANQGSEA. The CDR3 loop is CSVARTGSRGEQYF. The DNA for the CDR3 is TGCAGCGTCGCTAGGACAGGGAGTAGGGGTGAGCAGTACTTC.

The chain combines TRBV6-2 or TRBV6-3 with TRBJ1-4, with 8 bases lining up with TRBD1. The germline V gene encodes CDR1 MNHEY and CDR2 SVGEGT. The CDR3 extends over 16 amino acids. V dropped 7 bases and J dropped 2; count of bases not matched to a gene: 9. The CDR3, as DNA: TGTGCCAGCAATCTTCAGGGGGCCGGGACTAATGAAAAACTGTTTTTT. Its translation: CASNLQGAGTNEKLFF.

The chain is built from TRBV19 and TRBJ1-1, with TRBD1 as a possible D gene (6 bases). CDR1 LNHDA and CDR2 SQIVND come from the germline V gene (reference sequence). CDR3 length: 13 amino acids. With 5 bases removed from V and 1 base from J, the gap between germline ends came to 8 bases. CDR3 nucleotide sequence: TGTGCCAGTAGTGGGACATCGAACACTGAAGCTTTCTTT. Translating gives CASSGTSNTEAFF.

CDR3: CASTNTWTGDNEQFF. CDR3 bases: TGTGCCAGCACTAACACGTGGACAGGGGACAATGAGCAGTTCTTC. The J gene is TRBJ2-1, the V gene TRBV12-3 or TRBV12-4, with 9 bases identical to TRBD1. The CDR3 is 15 amino acids. The J segment lost 5 bases and the V segment lost 7 bases, leaving 9 bases of the junction unmatched.

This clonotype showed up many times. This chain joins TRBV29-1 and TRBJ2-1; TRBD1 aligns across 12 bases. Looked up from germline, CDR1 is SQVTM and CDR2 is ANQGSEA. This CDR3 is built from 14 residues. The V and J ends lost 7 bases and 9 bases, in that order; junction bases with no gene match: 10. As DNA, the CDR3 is TGCAGCGCGAAACCGGGACAGGGGGCTCTTGAGCAGTTCTTC. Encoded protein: CSAKPGQGALEQFF.

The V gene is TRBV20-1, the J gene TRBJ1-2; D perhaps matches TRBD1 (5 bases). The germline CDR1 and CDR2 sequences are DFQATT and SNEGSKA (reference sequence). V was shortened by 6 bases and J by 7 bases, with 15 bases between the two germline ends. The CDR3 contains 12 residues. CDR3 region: CSASSRRAGYTF. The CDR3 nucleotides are TGCAGTGCCTCGTCACGCAGGGCTGGCTACACCTTC.

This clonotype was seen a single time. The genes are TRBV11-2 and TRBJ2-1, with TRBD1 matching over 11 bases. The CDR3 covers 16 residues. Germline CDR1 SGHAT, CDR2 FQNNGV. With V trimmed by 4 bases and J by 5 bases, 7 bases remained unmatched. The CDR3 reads CASSSPGQGDNNEQFF. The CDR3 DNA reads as TGTGCCAGCAGCTCGCCGGGACAGGGGGACAACAATGAGCAGTTCTTC. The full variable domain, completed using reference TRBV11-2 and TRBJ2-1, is EAGVAQSPRYKIIEKRQSVAFWCNPISGHATLYWYQQILGQGPKLLIQFQNNGVVDDSQLPKDRFSAERLKGVDSTLKIQPAKLEDSAVYLCASSSPGQGDNNEQFFGPGTRLTVL.

DNA of the CDR3: TGCAGCGCCGGGGGACAGGGGGTTGGGGCTGAAGCTTTCTTT. Translation: CSAGGQGVGAEAFF. The chain couples TRBV29-1 to TRBJ1-1; 11 nucleotides align to TRBD1. Looked up from germline, CDR1 is SQVTM and CDR2 is ANQGSEA. The CDR3 contains 14 residues. With 7 bases clipped from V and 6 bases from J, the junction kept 10 bases outside the gene matches.

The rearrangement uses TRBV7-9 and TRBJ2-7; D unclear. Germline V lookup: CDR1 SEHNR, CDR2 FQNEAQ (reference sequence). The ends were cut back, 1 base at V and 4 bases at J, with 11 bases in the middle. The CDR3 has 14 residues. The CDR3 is CASSLERPKYEQYF. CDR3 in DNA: TGTGCCAGCAGCTTAGAAAGGCCCAAATACGAGCAGTACTTC.

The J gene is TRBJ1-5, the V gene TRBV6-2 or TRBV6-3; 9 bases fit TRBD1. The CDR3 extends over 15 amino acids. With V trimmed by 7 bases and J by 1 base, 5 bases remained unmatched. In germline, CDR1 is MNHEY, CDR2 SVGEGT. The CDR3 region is CASKITGGSNQPQHF. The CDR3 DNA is TGTGCCAGCAAAATTACAGGGGGCAGCAATCAGCCCCAGCATTTT.

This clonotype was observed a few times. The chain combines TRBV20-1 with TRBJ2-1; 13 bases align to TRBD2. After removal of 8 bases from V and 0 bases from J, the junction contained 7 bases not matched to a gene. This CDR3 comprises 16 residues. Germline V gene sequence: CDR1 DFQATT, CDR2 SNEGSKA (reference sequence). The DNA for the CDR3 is TGCAGTTATACTAGCGGGAGGGCCCTCTCCTACAATGAGCAGTTCTTC. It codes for CSYTSGRALSYNEQFF.

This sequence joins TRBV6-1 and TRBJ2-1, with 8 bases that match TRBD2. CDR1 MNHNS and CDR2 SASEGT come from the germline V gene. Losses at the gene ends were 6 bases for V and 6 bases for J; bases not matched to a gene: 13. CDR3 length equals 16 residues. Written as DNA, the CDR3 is TGTGCCAGCAGCGCCCTGCTAGCGGGTGGGGGCAATGAGCAGTTCTTC. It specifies CASSALLAGGGNEQFF.

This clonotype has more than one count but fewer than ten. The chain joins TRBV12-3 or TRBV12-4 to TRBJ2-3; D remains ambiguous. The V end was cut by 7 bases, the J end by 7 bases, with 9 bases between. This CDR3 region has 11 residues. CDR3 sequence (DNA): TGTGCCAGCACAAATTTAAATACGCAGTATTTT. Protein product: CASTNLNTQYF.

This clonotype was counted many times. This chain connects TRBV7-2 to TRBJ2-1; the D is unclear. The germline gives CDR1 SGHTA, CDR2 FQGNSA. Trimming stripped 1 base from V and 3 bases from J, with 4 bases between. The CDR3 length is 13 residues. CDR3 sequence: CASSLEDYNEQFF. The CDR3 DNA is TGTGCCAGCAGCTTAGAAGACTACAATGAGCAGTTCTTC.

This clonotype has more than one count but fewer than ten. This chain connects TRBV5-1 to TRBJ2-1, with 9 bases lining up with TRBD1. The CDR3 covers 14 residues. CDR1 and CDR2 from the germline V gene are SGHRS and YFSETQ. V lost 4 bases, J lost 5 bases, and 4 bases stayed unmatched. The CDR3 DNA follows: TGCGCCAGCAGCATCAGGACAGGGGACAATGAGCAGTTCTTC. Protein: CASSIRTGDNEQFF.

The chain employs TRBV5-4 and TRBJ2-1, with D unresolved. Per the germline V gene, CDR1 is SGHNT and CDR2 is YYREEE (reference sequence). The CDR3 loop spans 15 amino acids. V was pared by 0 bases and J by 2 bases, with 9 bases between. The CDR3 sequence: CASSLAQAPYNEQFF. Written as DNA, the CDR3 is TGTGCCAGCAGCTTGGCGCAGGCCCCCTACAATGAGCAGTTCTTC.

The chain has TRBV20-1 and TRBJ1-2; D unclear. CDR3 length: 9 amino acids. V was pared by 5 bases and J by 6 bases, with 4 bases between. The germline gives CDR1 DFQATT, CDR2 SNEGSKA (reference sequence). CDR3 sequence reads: CSAADGYTF. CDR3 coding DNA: TGCAGTGCTGCCGATGGCTACACCTTC.

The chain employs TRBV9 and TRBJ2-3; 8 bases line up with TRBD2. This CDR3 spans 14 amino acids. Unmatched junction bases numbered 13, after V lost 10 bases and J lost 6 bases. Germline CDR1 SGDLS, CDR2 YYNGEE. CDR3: CASNGGGAGDTQYF. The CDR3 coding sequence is TGTGCCTCCAACGGGGGGGGCGCCGGGGATACGCAGTATTTT.

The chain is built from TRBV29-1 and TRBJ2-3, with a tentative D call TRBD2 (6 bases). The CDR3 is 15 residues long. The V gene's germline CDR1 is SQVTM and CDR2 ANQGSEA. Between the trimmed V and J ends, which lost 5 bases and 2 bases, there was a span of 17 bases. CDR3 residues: CSVKEVGLPTDTQYF. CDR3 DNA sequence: TGCAGCGTTAAGGAGGTGGGACTCCCCACAGATACGCAGTATTTT.

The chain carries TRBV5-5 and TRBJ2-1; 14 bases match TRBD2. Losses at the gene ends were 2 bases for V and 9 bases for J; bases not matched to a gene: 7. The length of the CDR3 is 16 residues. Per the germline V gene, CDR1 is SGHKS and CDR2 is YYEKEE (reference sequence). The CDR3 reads CASSFGLAGGRSEQFF. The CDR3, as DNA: TGTGCCAGCAGCTTCGGACTAGCGGGAGGCAGAAGTGAGCAGTTCTTC.

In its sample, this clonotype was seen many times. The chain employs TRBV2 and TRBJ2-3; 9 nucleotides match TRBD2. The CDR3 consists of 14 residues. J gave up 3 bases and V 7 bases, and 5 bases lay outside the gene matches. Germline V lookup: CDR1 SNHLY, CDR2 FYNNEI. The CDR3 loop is CASMAGGPTDTQYF. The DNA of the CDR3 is TGTGCCAGCATGGCGGGAGGGCCAACAGATACGCAGTATTTT.

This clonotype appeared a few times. The chain's CDR3 is CAANGAPQETQYF. The DNA of the CDR3 is TGTGCCGCCAACGGGGCCCCGCAAGAGACCCAGTACTTC. This chain connects TRBV10-3 to TRBJ2-5; the D call may be TRBD1 or TRBD2 (5 bases each). With 11 bases removed from V and 2 bases from J, the gap between germline ends came to 15 bases. Per the germline V gene, CDR1 is ENHRY and CDR2 is SYGVKD. CDR3 length: 13 amino acids.

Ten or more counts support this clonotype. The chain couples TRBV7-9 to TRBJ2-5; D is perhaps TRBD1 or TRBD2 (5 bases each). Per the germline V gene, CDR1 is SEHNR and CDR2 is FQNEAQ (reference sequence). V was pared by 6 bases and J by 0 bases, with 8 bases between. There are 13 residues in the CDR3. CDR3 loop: CASRWGNQETQYF. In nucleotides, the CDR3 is TGTGCCAGCAGATGGGGGAACCAAGAGACCCAGTACTTC.

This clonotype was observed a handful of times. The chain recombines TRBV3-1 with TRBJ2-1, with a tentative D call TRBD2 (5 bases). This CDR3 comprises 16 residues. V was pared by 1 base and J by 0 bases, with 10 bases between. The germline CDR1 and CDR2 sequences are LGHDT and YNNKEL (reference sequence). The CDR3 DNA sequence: TGTGCCAGCAGCCAAGTCGGTAGCGTCTCCTACAATGAGCAGTTCTTC. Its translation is CASSQVGSVSYNEQFF.

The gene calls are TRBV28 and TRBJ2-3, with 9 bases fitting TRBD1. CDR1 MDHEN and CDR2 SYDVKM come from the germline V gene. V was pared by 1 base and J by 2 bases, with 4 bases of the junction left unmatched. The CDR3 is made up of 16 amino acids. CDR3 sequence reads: CASSLYGTGNTDTQYF. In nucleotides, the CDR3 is TGTGCCAGCAGTTTATATGGGACAGGGAACACAGATACGCAGTATTTT.

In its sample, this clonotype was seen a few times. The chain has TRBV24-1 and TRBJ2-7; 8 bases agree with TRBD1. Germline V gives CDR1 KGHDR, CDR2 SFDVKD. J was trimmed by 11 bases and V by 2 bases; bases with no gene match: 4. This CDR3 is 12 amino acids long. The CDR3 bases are TGTGCCACCAGTGATTCTTGGGACAGGAAGTACTTC. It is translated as CATSDSWDRKYF.

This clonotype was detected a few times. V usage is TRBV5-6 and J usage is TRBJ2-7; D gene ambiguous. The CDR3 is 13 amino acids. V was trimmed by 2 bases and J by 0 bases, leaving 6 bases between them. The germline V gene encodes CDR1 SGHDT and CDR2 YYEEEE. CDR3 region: CASSLEFSYEQYF. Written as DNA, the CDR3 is TGTGCCAGCAGCTTAGAGTTCTCCTACGAGCAGTACTTC. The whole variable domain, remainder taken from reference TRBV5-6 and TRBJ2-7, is DAGVTQSPTHLIKTRGQQVTLRCSPKSGHDTVSWYQQALGQGPQFIFQYYEEEERQRGNFPDRFSGHQFPNYSSELNVNALLLGDSALYLCASSLEFSYEQYFGPGTRLTVT.

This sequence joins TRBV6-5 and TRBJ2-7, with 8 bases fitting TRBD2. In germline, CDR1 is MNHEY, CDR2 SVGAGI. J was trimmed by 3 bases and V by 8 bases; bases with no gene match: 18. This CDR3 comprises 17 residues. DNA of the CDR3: TGTGCCAGCTGTAACCATGGCGGGAGGCCTGGGGACTACGAGCAGTACTTC. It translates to CASCNHGGRPGDYEQYF.